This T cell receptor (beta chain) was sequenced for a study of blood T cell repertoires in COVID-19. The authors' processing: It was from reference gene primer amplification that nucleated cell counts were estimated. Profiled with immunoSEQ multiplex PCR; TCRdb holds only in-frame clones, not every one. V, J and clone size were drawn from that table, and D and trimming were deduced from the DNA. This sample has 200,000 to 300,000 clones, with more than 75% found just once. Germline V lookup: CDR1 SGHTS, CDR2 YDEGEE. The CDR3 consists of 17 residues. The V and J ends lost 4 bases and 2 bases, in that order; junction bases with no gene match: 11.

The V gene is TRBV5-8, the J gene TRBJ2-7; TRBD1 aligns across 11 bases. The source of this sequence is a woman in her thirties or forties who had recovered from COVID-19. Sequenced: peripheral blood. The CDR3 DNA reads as TGTGCCAGCAGCCCTGGGACAGGGGGGATCGTTACCTACGAGCAGTACGTC. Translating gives CASSPGTGGIVTYEQYV.